This T cell receptor (beta chain) was identified in a study of CD8 T cells in Susac syndrome. General study points: It was acknowledged by the study that relatively few individuals were included in its TCR sequencing and HLA analysis.

Negative isolation yielded CD4+ and CD8+ T cells, and FACS enriched TEMRA cells. An amount of RNA that ranged from 0.5 to 1 ug was reverse transcribed with random hexamers. Amplification of TCR beta CDR3 across 54 Vbeta and 13 Jbeta was performed with immunoSEQ multiplex PCR. Via MiXCR, TCRdb re-called the immunoSEQ multiplex PCR reads, giving one row per CDR3 protein. The sample includes about 400,000 distinct CDR3 sequences, 85% seen only once; the top ten take about 0.1%. Notes on this clonotype: Its antigen is currently unknown.

The sequenced sample consisted of CD8+ T cells from PBMCs. This clonotype was obtained from a human donor with multiple sclerosis.

DNA for the CDR3: TGCGCCAGCAGCCAAGCCCCAGGAGTGGATACGCAGTATTTT. This encodes CASSQAPGVDTQYF. The rearrangement links TRBV4-1 to TRBJ2-3; no definite D call. V lost 1 base and J lost 6, with 11 bases in between. This CDR3 spans 14 amino acids. Germline loops: CDR1 MGHRA, CDR2 YSYEKL.